This entry describes one TCR beta chain. This clone was observed a single time. Its target antigen remains unknown. There are no base qualities to consult, and no much larger clone falls within one base. Patients with autoimmune disease history or receiving systemic immunosuppression were excluded from the trial. Peripheral blood for TCR sequencing was drawn from every dose cohort at baseline, at cycle 4 day 1 and at cycle 7 day 1. The samples were drawn from a first-in-human, open-label, multicenter phase I dose-escalation trial of ivuxolimab. Adults with locally advanced or metastatic melanoma, renal cell, hepatocellular, or head and neck squamous cell carcinoma were enrolled in the trial. Before TCR sequencing, CD4+ and CD8+ T cells were separately sorted from peripheral blood. Trimming takes 5 bases from V and 5 bases from J, and the germline ends sit 15 bases apart. Reading the germline V gene (reference sequence) gives CDR1 LNHDA and CDR2 SQIVND. Including the terminal cysteine and phenylalanine, the CDR3 comprises 14 residues. Only the CDR3 portion is preserved as DNA: 42 bases, with reading frame beginning at the first base.

To sequence the TCRbeta CDR3 region, genomic DNA was isolated from the sorted cells. The immunoSEQ Assay was used to sequence the TCRbeta CDR3 regions. Imported from immuneACCESS, the table was reduced by TCRdb to in-frame sequences with V and J called. These copies leave out some clones; in studies compared against another copy, an unresolved V gene accounts for under half, and the cause of the remainder is not known. The sample table records 100,000 to 150,000 clones; 85% to 95% of these occur just once. Together, the top ten hold roughly 1% of the sample. This record comes from a study of OX40 agonist ivuxolimab in advanced cancers. At the level of the whole study: The costimulatory receptor OX40 (CD134) was targeted by ivuxolimab, a fully human IgG2 agonistic monoclonal antibody. Intravenous ivuxolimab was administered to patients every 2 weeks at six dose levels: 0.01, 0.1, 0.3, 1.5, 3 and 10 mg/kg. Of the roughly 52 patients in dose escalation, some 20 had hepatocellular carcinoma, roughly 15 had melanoma, 9 had renal cell carcinoma and 9 had head and neck cancer. A male proportion of 70% to 90% and a mean age of around 60 years, ranging from roughly 23 to 85, were recorded for the dose-escalation cohort. Prior anti-PD-1, anti-PD-L1 or anti-CTLA-4 therapy was permitted, and less than 45% of dose-escalation patients had received checkpoint inhibitors. Partial responses occurred in three dose-escalation patients: two with cutaneous melanoma and one with hepatocellular carcinoma. The purpose of peripheral TCRbeta sequencing was to test whether ivuxolimab changed TCR sequence diversity and led to clonal T-cell expansion. The monotherapy dose-escalation portion (N of about 57 patients) of the phase I ivuxolimab trial is reported in the paper. General study outcomes and caveats: At doses from 0.1 to 3.0 mg/kg, clonal expansion was seen in both CD4+ and CD8+ blood T cells between baseline and week 6. The antigen specificity of the clonally expanded peripheral T cells was not determined. After ivuxolimab, CD8+ T cells had more expanded clones than CD4+ T cells on average. Low levels of normalized T-cell clonal expansion were also seen in some nonresponding patients. In the 0.1-3.0 mg/kg groups, partial responders had among the lowest normalized peripheral clonal expansion, particularly in CD8+ T cells.

The V and J genes are TRBV19 and TRBJ2-5, with TRBD1 perhaps the D gene, on 5 matching bases. The sequenced sample was CD4+ or CD8+ T cells sorted from blood, obtained in a trial of the OX40 agonist ivuxolimab. The TCR comes from an adult with an advanced solid tumor such as melanoma, head and neck, liver or kidney cancer. The nucleotide sequence reads as follows: TGTGCCAGTAGTCCCCAGGGTTCGTCCGAGACCCAGTACTTC. Translated, it gives CASSPQGSSETQYF. With all but the CDR3 taken from the reference TRBV19 and TRBJ2-5 genes, the full variable domain is: DGGITQSPKYLFRKEGQNVTLSCEQNLNHDAMYWYRQDPGQGLRLIYYSQIVNDFQKGDIAEGYSVSREKKESFPLTVTSAQKNPTAFYLCASSPQGSSETQYFGPGTRLLVL.